Below are 24 T cell receptor beta chains sequenced from a single sample in a study of T cell responses to AZD1222 COVID-19 vaccine. Profiled with immunoSEQ multiplex PCR; TCRdb holds only in-frame clones, not every one. The profile shows tens of thousands of clones, approximately 85% of them singletons. Sequencing was performed on peripheral blood, taken 28 days after the second AZD1222 dose. Receptors were obtained from an adult who received the AZD1222 COVID-19 vaccine.

V is TRBV13 and J is TRBJ1-2, with a possible D match to TRBD1 (6 bases). CDR1 and CDR2 (germline): PRHDT, FYEKMQ (reference sequence). This CDR3 contains 15 residues. V lost 6 bases, J lost 4 bases, and 18 bases lay in between. CDR3 sequence reads: CASSLSYRDSYGYTF. The CDR3 bases are TGTGCCAGCAGTCTCTCGTACAGGGACTCCTATGGCTACACCTTC. Using reference TRBV13 and TRBJ1-2 for the parts outside the CDR3, the full variable domain is AAGVIQSPRHLIKEKRETATLKCYPIPRHDTVYWYQQGPGQDPQFLISFYEKMQSDKGSIPDRFSAQQFSDYHSELNMSSLELGDSALYFCASSLSYRDSYGYTFGSGTRLTVV.

J is TRBJ2-3 and V is TRBV10-3; D gene unclear. This CDR3 has 11 amino acids. Germline V CDR1 and CDR2: ENHRY, SYGVKD. V was cut by 8 bases and J by 6 bases, with 9 bases left in between. The CDR3 protein is CAIQQRDTQYF. The CDR3 DNA reads TGTGCCATCCAACAACGGGATACGCAGTATTTT.

V is TRBV4-3 and J is TRBJ1-4; D possibly corresponds to TRBD1 (6 bases). V lost 0 bases, J lost 5 bases, and 16 bases lay in between. Germline-derived CDR1 and CDR2 are LGHNA and YSLEER. This CDR3 is built from 17 residues. The CDR3 DNA follows: TGCGCCAGCAGCCAAGAGAGTAAAGGGCAGGGGAATGAAAAACTGTTTTTT. It encodes CASSQESKGQGNEKLFF.

The genes are TRBV12-5 and TRBJ1-2; the D gene is possibly TRBD1 (5 bases). The germline V and J ends were trimmed by 0 bases and 1 base, with 9 bases remaining between them. The length of the CDR3 is 15 residues. Germline-derived CDR1 and CDR2 are LGHNT and FRNRAP. In DNA form, the CDR3 reads TGTGCTAGTGGTTTGGTGGCAGGGCGTAACTATGGCTACACCTTC. Translated, it gives CASGLVAGRNYGYTF.

The chain combines TRBV3-1 (or the pseudogene TRBV3-2) with TRBJ2-3; no definite D call. The V end was cut by 5 bases, the J end by 2 bases, with 11 bases between. Germline V gives CDR1 LGHDT, CDR2 YNNKEL (reference sequence). This CDR3 contains 14 residues. The CDR3: CASSDAGSTDTQYF. The CDR3 bases are TGTGCCAGCAGCGACGCCGGGTCCACAGATACGCAGTATTTT.

The chain links TRBV28 to TRBJ1-5; D is uncertain. V lost 3 bases, J lost 12 bases, and 9 bases lay in between. The length of the CDR3 is 11 residues. The germline V gene encodes CDR1 MDHEN and CDR2 SYDVKM. CDR3 sequence (DNA): TGTGCCAGCAGTTTTGGCCTGAACCAGCATTTT. This sequence encodes CASSFGLNQHF. Full variable domain (rest looked up from reference TRBV28 and TRBJ1-5): DVKVTQSSRYLVKRTGEKVFLECVQDMDHENMFWYRQDPGLGLRLIYFSYDVKMKEKGDIPEGYSVSREKKERFSLILESASTNQTSMYLCASSFGLNQHFGDGTRLSIL.

This chain connects TRBV27 to TRBJ1-2; D uncertain. This CDR3 is built from 12 residues. The germline CDR1 and CDR2 sequences are MNHEY and SMNVEV (reference sequence). Trimming removed 0 bases from V and 7 bases from J, with 6 bases in between. The CDR3 loop reads CASSLSGFGYTF. In nucleotides, the CDR3 is TGTGCCAGCAGTTTATCAGGGTTTGGCTACACCTTC.

About this clone: At one boundary the junction diverges from the germline segment, which might be a read error. The chain is built from TRBV28 and TRBJ1-5; D gene unclear. CDR1 is MDHEN and CDR2 is SYDVKM in the germline V gene. The CDR3 runs 13 residues. The CDR3 loop is CASSWGNNQPQHF. The CDR3 nucleotides read TGTGCCAGCAGTTGGGGAAATAATCAACCCCAGCATTTT.

The chain employs TRBV2 and TRBJ1-6, with a possible D match to TRBD1 (5 bases). Trimming left V 3 bases short and J 9 bases short, with 9 bases between. The CDR3 is 13 residues long. CDR1 is SNHLY, CDR2 FYNNEI, per germline. The DNA of the CDR3 is TGTGCCAGCAGTGATCAGGGTATTTCACCCCTCCACTTT. It is translated as CASSDQGISPLHF.

V usage is TRBV24-1 and J usage is TRBJ2-2; maybe TRBD2 (6 bases). Trimming cost V 5 bases and J 0 bases, with 6 bases left between them. The CDR3 spans 14 residues. Germline V CDR1 and CDR2: KGHDR, SFDVKD. The DNA of the CDR3 is TGTGCCACCAGTGGCGGGGCGAACACCGGGGAGCTGTTTTTT. This translates into CATSGGANTGELFF.

This chain uses TRBV30 with TRBJ1-6; 9 bases are shared with TRBD1. Germline CDR1 reads GTSNPN; CDR2 reads SVGIG (reference sequence). The trim removed 3 bases at V and 8 bases at J, leaving 5 bases unmatched. CDR3 length: 14 residues. CDR3 coding DNA: TGTGCCTGGAGCCGGACAGGGGTGGATTCACCCCTCCACTTT. Translated: CAWSRTGVDSPLHF.

This chain links TRBV11-3 with TRBJ2-7; TRBD1 might be the D (6 bases). The CDR3 is 14 amino acids. Looked up from germline, CDR1 is SGHNT and CDR2 is YENEEA. The V and J ends lost 3 bases and 3 bases respectively, with 12 bases between them. The CDR3 coding sequence is TGTGCCAGCAGCTTTACAGGGCCGAGCTACGAGCAGTACTTC. It is translated as CASSFTGPSYEQYF.

The chain recombines TRBV2 with TRBJ1-5; weak D call: TRBD1 (5 bases). There are 15 residues in the CDR3. The V gene's germline CDR1 is SNHLY and CDR2 FYNNEI. Between the trimmed V and J ends, which lost 6 bases and 1 base, there was a span of 13 bases. CDR3: CASRGGTASNQPQHF. The CDR3 nucleotides are TGTGCCAGCAGGGGAGGGACGGCAAGCAATCAGCCCCAGCATTTT.

The chain carries TRBV30 and TRBJ1-2; D unresolved. This CDR3 has 17 residues. V was pared by 0 bases and J by 2 bases, with 19 bases between. Per germline, CDR1 GTSNPN and CDR2 SVGIG (reference sequence). CDR3 region: CAWSVRAVPSQNYGYTF. The CDR3 nucleotides read TGTGCCTGGAGTGTACGGGCAGTGCCCAGTCAAAACTATGGCTACACCTTC.

The chain links TRBV27 to TRBJ2-7; TRBD1 matches at 8 bases. Per germline, CDR1 MNHEY and CDR2 SMNVEV (reference sequence). Trimming at V came to 6 bases and at J to 1 base, leaving 5 bases not matched to a gene. CDR3 length equals 14 residues. The CDR3 region is CASRVDRVSYEQYF. CDR3 coding DNA: TGTGCCAGCAGGGTGGACAGGGTGTCCTACGAGCAGTACTTC.

This chain uses TRBV11-2 with TRBJ2-1, with 10 positions matching TRBD2. The length of the CDR3 is 16 residues. Per germline, CDR1 SGHAT and CDR2 FQNNGV. With 5 bases clipped from V and 8 bases from J, the junction kept 12 bases outside the gene matches. The CDR3 sequence is CASSPTLAGVKYEQFF. In DNA form, the CDR3 reads TGTGCCAGCAGCCCTACTCTAGCGGGGGTAAAGTATGAGCAGTTCTTC.

The V gene is TRBV29-1, the J gene TRBJ1-1; no firm D call. Trimming removed 1 base at V and 3 bases at J, with 12 bases between. Germline CDR1 reads SQVTM; CDR2 reads ANQGSEA. This CDR3 has 14 residues. CDR3 loop: CSVEGERKYTEAFF. CDR3 DNA sequence: TGCAGCGTTGAAGGCGAACGGAAGTACACTGAAGCTTTCTTT.

The rearrangement links TRBV6-2 or TRBV6-3 to TRBJ1-1; TRBD1 agrees at 7 bases. The trim removed 5 bases at V and 5 bases at J, leaving 5 bases unmatched. The CDR3 length is 13 residues. Germline CDR1 MNHEY, CDR2 SVGEGT. The CDR3 region has the DNA TGTGCCAGCAGTAACAGACAGGGAACTGAAGCTTTCTTT. It translates to CASSNRQGTEAFF.

The rearrangement links TRBV6-5 to TRBJ1-2, with TRBD1 matching 8 bases. The CDR3 loop spans 15 amino acids. Losses at the gene ends were 8 bases for V and 6 bases for J; bases not matched to a gene: 14. Germline V gives CDR1 MNHEY, CDR2 SVGAGI. CDR3 nucleotides: TGTGCCAGCTACATGGGACAGGTTCGGGTGGATGGCTACACCTTC. It specifies CASYMGQVRVDGYTF.

The J gene is TRBJ1-2, the V gene TRBV9; the D is unclear. The germline V and J ends were trimmed by 4 bases and 3 bases, with 16 bases remaining between them. CDR1 is SGDLS and CDR2 is YYNGEE in the germline V gene. This CDR3 is built from 15 residues. CDR3: CASSPRLGLDYGYTF. The CDR3 nucleotides read TGTGCCAGCAGCCCACGTTTGGGCTTAGACTATGGCTACACCTTC.

The V and J genes are TRBV11-2 and TRBJ1-6; 8 nucleotides line up with TRBD1. The CDR3 has 16 residues. CDR1 and CDR2 from the germline V gene are SGHAT and FQNNGV. Germline trimming cut 4 bases from V and 7 bases from J; bases unmatched to any gene: 9. DNA of the CDR3: TGTGCCAGCAGCTCGACCCTGACAGGGGCGAATTCACCCCTCCACTTT. Translated: CASSSTLTGANSPLHF. The full variable domain, with the rest looked up from reference TRBV11-2 and TRBJ1-6, is EAGVAQSPRYKIIEKRQSVAFWCNPISGHATLYWYQQILGQGPKLLIQFQNNGVVDDSQLPKDRFSAERLKGVDSTLKIQPAKLEDSAVYLCASSSTLTGANSPLHFGNGTRLTVT.

The V and J genes are TRBV27 and TRBJ1-2; D is uncertain. The CDR3 loop spans 17 amino acids. Trimming took 1 base from V and 0 from J, leaving 15 bases between them. Looked up from germline, CDR1 is MNHEY and CDR2 is SMNVEV (reference sequence). The CDR3 is CASSLFGFGRANYGYTF. In DNA, the CDR3 is TGTGCCAGCAGTTTATTCGGTTTTGGTAGAGCTAACTATGGCTACACCTTC.

The table lists this clone with a few counts. V usage is TRBV6-2 or TRBV6-3 and J usage is TRBJ2-1; 12 bases line up with TRBD2. With 5 bases clipped from V and 8 bases from J, the junction kept 10 bases outside the gene matches. In germline, CDR1 is MNHEY, CDR2 SVGEGT. The CDR3 is 16 residues long. In DNA form, the CDR3 reads TGTGCCAGCAGTCCCTTCCTAGCGGGGGGGAGAGATGAGCAGTTCTTC. The encoded protein is CASSPFLAGGRDEQFF.

The rearrangement uses TRBV7-2 and TRBJ2-5; no firm D call. This CDR3 region has 14 residues. Germline V gene sequence: CDR1 SGHTA, CDR2 FQGNSA. Trimming removed 5 bases from V and 1 base from J, with 11 bases in between. This CDR3 reads CASSHAAFQETQYF. CDR3 in DNA: TGTGCCAGCAGCCACGCGGCTTTCCAAGAGACCCAGTACTTC.